Presented here are 15 T cell receptor beta chains from one specimen sequenced in a study of identical twins. MiXCR, applied by TCRdb to the 5' RACE reads, yields one record per CDR3 protein. Here the sample spans approximately 500,000 distinct CDR3 sequences, 13% to 15% being singletons. The same data also went into a second study, on yellow fever vaccine responses in identical twins.

Sequenced: CD4+ T cells sorted from blood. These receptors came from a woman under 30 in good health.

This clonotype occurred a few times. Here the CDR3 DNA reads TGTGCCAGCGGTCGAGTAGGGAAGTACAATGAGCAGTTCTTC. As protein: CASGRVGKYNEQFF. The J gene is TRBJ2-1, the V gene TRBV12-3 or TRBV12-4; D gene ambiguous. Trimming removed 8 bases at V and 4 bases at J, with 15 bases between. The CDR3 runs 14 residues.

This clonotype turned up a few times. The chain joins TRBV3-1 to TRBJ2-3; D may be TRBD1 (5 bases). The CDR3 runs to 16 residues. In germline, CDR1 is LGHDT, CDR2 YNNKEL (reference sequence). V lost 0 bases to trimming and J lost 2 bases, with 12 bases between them. As DNA, the CDR3 is TGTGCCAGCAGCCAAGATTGGTCCAGGGTCACAGATACGCAGTATTTT. Its translation: CASSQDWSRVTDTQYF.

This clonotype was observed a few times. The chain carries TRBV10-3 and TRBJ2-7; D possibly corresponds to TRBD2 (6 bases). Germline-derived CDR1 and CDR2 are ENHRY and SYGVKD. The CDR3 is made up of 14 amino acids. Trimming took off 2 bases at V and 3 bases at J, with 11 bases between the two ends. CDR3 sequence reads: CAISEPGLVYEQYF. The CDR3 DNA follows: TGTGCCATCAGTGAGCCGGGACTCGTCTACGAGCAGTACTTC.

The V and J genes are TRBV19 and TRBJ1-6; no definite D call. The germline V and J ends were trimmed by 3 bases and 8 bases, with 17 bases remaining between them. CDR1 is LNHDA and CDR2 is SQIVND in the germline V gene (reference sequence). The CDR3 length is 16 residues. In DNA, the CDR3 is TGTGCCAGTAGTATCGTCAGCCCTCGTGTTGATTCACCCCTCCACTTT. The encoded protein is CASSIVSPRVDSPLHF.

This clonotype was observed a handful of times. The chain carries TRBV10-3 and TRBJ1-1; D gene uncertain. The CDR3 consists of 15 residues. The germline V gene has CDR1 ENHRY and CDR2 SYGVKD. V was clipped by 3 bases and J by 1 base, with 12 bases between them. CDR3 in DNA: TGTGCCATCAGTGATTCGTTCCTGGGGAACACTGAAGCTTTCTTT. It translates to CAISDSFLGNTEAFF.

This clonotype has more than one count but fewer than ten. The chain uses TRBV12-3 or TRBV12-4 and TRBJ1-4, with TRBD1 matching 7 bases. The CDR3 contains 13 residues. The junction had 7 bases not matched to a gene; V was cut back by 10 bases and J by 5 bases. The CDR3 spells CATSGQLNEKLFF. CDR3 in DNA: TGTGCCACCTCGGGACAGTTAAATGAAAAACTGTTTTTT.

This clonotype showed up just a few times. The chain recombines TRBV12-3 or TRBV12-4 with TRBJ1-2, with D hard to call. The CDR3 runs 14 residues. Trimming removed 5 bases from V and 8 bases from J, with 18 bases in between. CDR3 nucleotide sequence: TGTGCCAGCAGTCTTAGGACCCAATCGAGGGGCTACACCTTC. Translation gives CASSLRTQSRGYTF.

This clonotype was picked up a small number of times. The CDR3: CASSIDGSGSYNEQFF. DNA for the CDR3: TGTGCCAGTAGTATAGACGGTAGCGGGAGCTACAATGAGCAGTTCTTC. V is TRBV19 and J is TRBJ2-1, with 9 nucleotides matching TRBD2. J lost 3 bases, V lost 0 bases, and 3 bases had no gene match. The CDR3 has 16 amino acids. Germline V CDR1 and CDR2: LNHDA, SQIVND (reference sequence).

The chain has TRBV20-1 and TRBJ2-1, with 7 bases lining up with TRBD2. The ends lost 0 bases at V and 4 bases at J; junction bases unmatched: 6. The germline V gene has CDR1 DFQATT and CDR2 SNEGSKA (reference sequence). This CDR3 is built from 15 residues. This CDR3 reads CSAREWGGGYNEQFF. CDR3 nucleotides: TGCAGTGCTAGAGAGTGGGGGGGGGGTTACAATGAGCAGTTCTTC.

This clonotype has just a few counts. The J gene is TRBJ2-1, the V gene TRBV7-9, with 9 bases fitting TRBD2. The CDR3 spans 17 residues. Trimming at V came to 1 base and at J to 2 bases, leaving 6 bases not matched to a gene. Germline-derived CDR1 and CDR2 are SEHNR and FQNEAQ (reference sequence). The CDR3 DNA sequence: TGTGCCAGCAGCTTAGTTTTTTCTAGCGGGACCTACAATGAGCAGTTCTTC. Amino acid sequence: CASSLVFSSGTYNEQFF.

The rearrangement links TRBV15 to TRBJ2-7, with D possibly matching TRBD1 (6 bases). V dropped 5 bases and J dropped 7 bases, with 24 bases sitting between them. This CDR3 contains 16 residues. Germline V CDR1 and CDR2: LNHNV, YYDKDF (reference sequence). CDR3 nucleotide sequence: TGTGCCACCAGCGTAGGGGGTAACCATTGGCAGCAGGAGCAGTACGTC. It translates to CATSVGGNHWQQEQYV.

There are a few counts of this clonotype. The chain combines TRBV3-1 with TRBJ1-3; 7 bases map to TRBD1. With V trimmed by 3 bases and J by 0 bases, 5 bases remained unmatched. Germline V gene data show CDR1 as LGHDT and CDR2 as YNNKEL (reference sequence). There are 16 residues in the CDR3. The CDR3 DNA sequence: TGTGCCAGCAGCCAGGGACAGTTCTACTCTGGAAACACCATATATTTT. Translation: CASSQGQFYSGNTIYF.

This clonotype was counted between two and nine times. The chain employs TRBV4-1 and TRBJ1-6; 10 bases line up with TRBD1. Looked up from germline, CDR1 is MGHRA and CDR2 is YSYEKL. The CDR3 spans 16 residues. Losses at the gene ends were 3 bases for V and 7 bases for J; bases not matched to a gene: 6. The DNA for the CDR3 is TGCGCCAGCAGCCAGGAGGGGGACAGGGGCAATTCACCCCTCCACTTT. Protein product: CASSQEGDRGNSPLHF.

The chain employs TRBV2 and TRBJ2-7, with D tentatively TRBD1 or TRBD2 (5 bases each). The germline gives CDR1 SNHLY, CDR2 FYNNEI. This CDR3 region has 15 residues. V was clipped by 7 bases and J by 0 bases, with 16 bases between them. DNA for the CDR3: TGTGCCAGCAAGCAAACAGGAGGTGTCTCCTACGAGCAGTACGTC. As protein: CASKQTGGVSYEQYV.

There are a few counts of this clonotype. The chain couples TRBV7-9 to TRBJ2-1; 7 bases fit TRBD2. The V and J ends lost 5 bases and 1 base, in that order; junction bases with no gene match: 5. In germline, CDR1 is SEHNR, CDR2 FQNEAQ (reference sequence). The CDR3 spans 15 residues. The CDR3 DNA sequence: TGTGCCAGCAGCCCTAGCGGCCAGTCCTACAATGAGCAGTTCTTC. Amino acids: CASSPSGQSYNEQFF. Full variable domain (remainder filled in from reference TRBV7-9 and TRBJ2-1): DTGVSQNPRHKITKRGQNVTFRCDPISEHNRLYWYRQTLGQGPEFLTYFQNEAQLEKSRLLSDRFSAERPKGSFSTLEIQRTEQGDSAMYLCASSPSGQSYNEQFFGPGTRLTVL.